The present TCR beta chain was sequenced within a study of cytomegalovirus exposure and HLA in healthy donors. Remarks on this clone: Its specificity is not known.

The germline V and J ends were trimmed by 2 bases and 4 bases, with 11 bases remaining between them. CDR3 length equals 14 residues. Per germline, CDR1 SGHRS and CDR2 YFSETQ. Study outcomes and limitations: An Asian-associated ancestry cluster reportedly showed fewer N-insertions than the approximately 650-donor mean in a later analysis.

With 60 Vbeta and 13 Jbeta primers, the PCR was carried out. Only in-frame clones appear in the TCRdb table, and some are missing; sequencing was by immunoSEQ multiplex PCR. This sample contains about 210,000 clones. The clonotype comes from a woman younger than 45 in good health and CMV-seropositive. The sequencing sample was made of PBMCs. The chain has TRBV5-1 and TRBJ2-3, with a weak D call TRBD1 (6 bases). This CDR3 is CASSFTGYADTQYF. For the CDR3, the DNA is TGCGCCAGCAGCTTTACAGGGTACGCAGATACGCAGTATTTT.